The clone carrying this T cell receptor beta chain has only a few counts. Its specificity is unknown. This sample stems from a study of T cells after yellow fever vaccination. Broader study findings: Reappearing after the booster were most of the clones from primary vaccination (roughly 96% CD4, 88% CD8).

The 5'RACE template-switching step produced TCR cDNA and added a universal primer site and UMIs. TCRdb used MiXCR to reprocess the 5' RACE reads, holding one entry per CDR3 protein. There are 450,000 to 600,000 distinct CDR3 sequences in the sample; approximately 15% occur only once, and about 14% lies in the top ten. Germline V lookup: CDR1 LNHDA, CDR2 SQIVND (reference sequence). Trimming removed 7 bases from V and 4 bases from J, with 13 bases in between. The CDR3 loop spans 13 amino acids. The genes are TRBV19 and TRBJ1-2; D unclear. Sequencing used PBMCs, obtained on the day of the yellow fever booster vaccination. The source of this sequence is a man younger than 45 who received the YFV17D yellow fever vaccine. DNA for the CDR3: TGTGCCAGTACCAATGAGGCAAGCTATGGCTACACCTTC. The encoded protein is CASTNEASYGYTF.